The 10 T cell receptor beta chains presented below share a single source sample, sequenced in a study of T cell clonality in common variable immunodeficiency. Study-wide results and limits: Common variable immunodeficiency TCR beta sequences reportedly had fewer deletions and N-nucleotide insertions.

The repertoire was sequenced with immunoSEQ multiplex PCR; TCRdb's copy has only in-frame clones and lacks some. Singletons are absent from the sample, which has 15,000 to 20,000 clones. No cognate antigen is known for these TCRs. The specimen was peripheral blood mononuclear cells. The receptors stem from a human donor with common variable immunodeficiency.

This clone appeared many times. The germline gene is not matched at one end of the junction; a read error may be the cause. The CDR3 end falls 3 residues outside the read, so it is completed with the germline J gene. V and J are TRBV7-7 and TRBJ1-1; D unresolved. The CDR3 contains 13 residues. CDR1 is SSHAT, CDR2 FNYEAQ, per germline (reference sequence). Partial CDR3 DNA: TGTGCTAGCAGCTTAATGCGGAACACTGAA. Translation gives CASSLMRNTE. The whole CDR3 is CASSLMRNTEAFF.

This clone was seen more than once but under ten times. The read terminates 3 residues before the CDR3 end, so the remaining end is supplied by the germline J gene. This chain joins TRBV6-2 or TRBV6-3 and TRBJ1-1; the D gene is possibly TRBD1 (6 bases). This CDR3 is 14 amino acids long. In germline, CDR1 is MNHEY, CDR2 SVGEGT. The ends were cut back, 4 bases at V and 2 bases at J, with 11 bases in the middle. Partial CDR3 DNA: TGTGCCAGCAGTTCCTGGACAGTCAACACTGAA. Its protein product is CASSSWTVNTE. The CDR3 in its entirety is CASSSWTVNTEAFF.

In regard to this clone: Read coverage stops 3 residues before the CDR3 terminus; the germline J gene supplies the remainder. This chain joins TRBV20-1 and TRBJ1-4, with 11 bases lining up with TRBD1. The CDR3 contains 13 residues. Trimming took 6 bases from V and 6 from J; bases not matched to a gene: 3. The germline gives CDR1 DFQATT, CDR2 SNEGSKA (reference sequence). CDR3 sequence reads: CSAEGQGDEKLFF. Partial CDR3 DNA: TGCAGTGCGGAGGGACAGGGGGATGAAAAA.

This clone occurred many times. Read data end 3 residues before the CDR3 end; the end is taken from the germline J gene. The chain links TRBV7-2 to TRBJ1-2; D perhaps matches TRBD1 (5 bases). CDR1 is SGHTA and CDR2 is FQGNSA in the germline V gene. The CDR3 is made up of 12 amino acids. Here the CDR3 reads CASSPGGMSYTF. The covered CDR3 bases are TGTGCCAGCAGCCCCGGGGGAATGAGC.

Worth noting for this clone: The CDR3 is cut off 3 residues early in the read; its end comes from the germline J gene. The chain recombines TRBV19 with TRBJ1-2; D possibly corresponds to TRBD1 (5 bases). Germline CDR1 is LNHDA and CDR2 is SQIVND (reference sequence). This CDR3 spans 14 amino acids. The V gene lost 10 bases and the J gene lost 0 bases, with 15 bases spanning the gap. Incomplete CDR3 DNA: TGTGCCACCTGCCCCCAGGGTTCTAACTATGGC. This gives the protein CATCPQGSNYG. The entire CDR3 sequence reads CATCPQGSNYGYTF.

There are many counts of this clone. The DNA ends 3 residues before the CDR3 does, and the rest of the CDR3 is filled in from the germline J gene. The chain recombines TRBV20-1 with TRBJ2-3; 8 nucleotides match TRBD2. The CDR3 runs 16 residues. Losses at the gene ends were 4 bases for V and 1 base for J; bases not matched to a gene: 10. The V gene's germline CDR1 is DFQATT and CDR2 SNEGSKA (reference sequence). CDR3 amino acids: CSATDPRAGGTDTQYF. The covered CDR3 bases are TGCAGTGCTACGGACCCCCGAGCGGGGGGCACAGATACG.

A remark on this clone: The CDR3 end lies 3 residues beyond the end of the read and is filled in from the germline J gene. The genes are TRBV7-8 and TRBJ1-6; the match to TRBD1 covers 10 bases. The CDR3 sequence is 16 residues long. Trimming cost V 4 bases and J 0 bases; bases outside gene matches: 0. Germline assignment: CDR1 SGHVS and CDR2 FQNEAQ. Partial CDR3 DNA: TGTGCCAGCAGCTGGACAGGGGGCTCCTATAATTCACCC. It translates to CASSWTGGSYNSP. The full CDR3 sequence reads CASSWTGGSYNSPLHF.

The table lists this clone with a few counts. The sequence runs out 3 residues before the end of the CDR3; the remainder is reconstructed from the germline J gene. The chain employs TRBV5-1 and TRBJ2-7, with D unresolved. Trimming removed 4 bases at V and 5 bases at J, with 16 bases between. Germline V CDR1 and CDR2: SGHRS, YFSETQ. CDR3 length: 14 residues. The covered CDR3 bases are TGCGCCAGCAGCCTCGGGTCCCTGGAGCACGAG. Protein product: CASSLGSLEHE. From start to end, the CDR3 is CASSLGSLEHEQYF.

This clone came up a few times. The observed sequence ends 3 residues before the CDR3 terminus, with the missing tail filled in from the germline J gene. This chain joins TRBV6-2 or TRBV6-3 and TRBJ2-3; TRBD1 matches at 10 bases. With V trimmed by 8 bases and J by 3 bases, 8 bases remained unmatched. The CDR3 consists of 15 residues. CDR1 MNHEY and CDR2 SVGEGT come from the germline V gene. This CDR3 reads CASASGQGFTDTQYF. The covered CDR3 bases are TGTGCCAGCGCTTCGGGACAGGGGTTTACAGATACG.

This clone occurred many times. The read ends 3 residues early relative to the CDR3; the germline J gene fills the gap. The V call is TRBV19, the J call TRBJ2-2; TRBD2 matches at 15 bases. V dropped 4 bases and J dropped 7; count of bases not matched to a gene: 4. The CDR3 is 16 amino acids. Germline V gene data show CDR1 as LNHDA and CDR2 as SQIVND (reference sequence). The CDR3 DNA, read in part, is TGTGCCAGTAGTAGGACTAGCGGGGGGGCCGACGGGGAG. Encoded protein: CASSRTSGGADGE. The whole CDR3 reads CASSRTSGGADGELFF.